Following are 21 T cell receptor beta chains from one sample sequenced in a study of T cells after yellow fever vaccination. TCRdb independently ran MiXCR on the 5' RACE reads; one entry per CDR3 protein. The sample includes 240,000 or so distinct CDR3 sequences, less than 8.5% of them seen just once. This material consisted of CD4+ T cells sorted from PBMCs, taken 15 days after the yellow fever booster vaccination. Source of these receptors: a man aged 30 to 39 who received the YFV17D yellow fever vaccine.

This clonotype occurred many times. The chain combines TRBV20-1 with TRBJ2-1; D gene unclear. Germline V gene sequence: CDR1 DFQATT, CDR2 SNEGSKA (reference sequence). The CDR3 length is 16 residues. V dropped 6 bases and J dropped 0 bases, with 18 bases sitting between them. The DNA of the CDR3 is TGCAGTGCCCCGGTGCACGCGGTGAGCTCCTACAATGAGCAGTTCTTC. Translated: CSAPVHAVSSYNEQFF.

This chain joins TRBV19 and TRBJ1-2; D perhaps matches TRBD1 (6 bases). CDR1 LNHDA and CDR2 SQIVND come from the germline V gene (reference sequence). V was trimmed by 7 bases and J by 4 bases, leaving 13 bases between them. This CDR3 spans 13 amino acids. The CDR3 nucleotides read TGTGCCAGTACCTCGACAGGAATCTATGGCTACACCTTC. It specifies CASTSTGIYGYTF.

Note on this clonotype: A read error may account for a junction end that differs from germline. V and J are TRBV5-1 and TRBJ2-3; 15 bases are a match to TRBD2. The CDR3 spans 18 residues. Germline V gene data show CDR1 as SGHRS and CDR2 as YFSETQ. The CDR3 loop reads CASSPGTSGRQSTDTHYF. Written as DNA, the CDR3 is TGCGCCAGCAGCCCCGGGACTAGCGGGAGGCAAAGCACAGATACGCATTATTTT.

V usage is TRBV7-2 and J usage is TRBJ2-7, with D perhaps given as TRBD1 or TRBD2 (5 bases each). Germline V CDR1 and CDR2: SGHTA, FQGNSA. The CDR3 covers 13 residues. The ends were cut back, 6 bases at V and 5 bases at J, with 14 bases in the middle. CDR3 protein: CASSSAGDHEQYF. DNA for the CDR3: TGTGCCAGCAGTTCAGCCGGGGACCACGAGCAGTACTTC.

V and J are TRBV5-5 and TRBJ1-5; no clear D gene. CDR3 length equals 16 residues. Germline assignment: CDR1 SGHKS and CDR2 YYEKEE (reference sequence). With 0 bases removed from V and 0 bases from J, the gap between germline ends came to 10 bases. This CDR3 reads CASSLATGDSNQPQHF. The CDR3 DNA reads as TGTGCCAGCAGCTTGGCCACGGGAGATAGCAATCAGCCCCAGCATTTT.

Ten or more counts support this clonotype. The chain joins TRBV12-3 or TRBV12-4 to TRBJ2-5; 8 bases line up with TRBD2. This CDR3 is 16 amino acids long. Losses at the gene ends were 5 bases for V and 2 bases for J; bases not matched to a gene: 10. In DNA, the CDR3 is TGTGCCAGCAGTCCGCGGGCAGCGGGAGAGCAAGAGACCCAGTACTTC. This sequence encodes CASSPRAAGEQETQYF.

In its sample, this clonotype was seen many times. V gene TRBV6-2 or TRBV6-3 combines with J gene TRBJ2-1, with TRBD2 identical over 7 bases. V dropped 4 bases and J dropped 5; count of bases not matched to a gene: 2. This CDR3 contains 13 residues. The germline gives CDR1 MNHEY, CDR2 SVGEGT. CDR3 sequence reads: CASSSSGHNEQFF. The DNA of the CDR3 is TGTGCCAGCAGTTCTAGCGGCCACAATGAGCAGTTCTTC.

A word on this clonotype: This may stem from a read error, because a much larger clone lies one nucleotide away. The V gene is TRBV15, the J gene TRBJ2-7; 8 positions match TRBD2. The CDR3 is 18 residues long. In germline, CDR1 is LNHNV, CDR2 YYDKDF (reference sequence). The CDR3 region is CATIRDRSSSGSLKEQYF. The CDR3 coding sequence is TGTGCCACCATCAGAGATAGGTCTTCCAGCGGGAGTCTGAAAGAGCAGTACTTC. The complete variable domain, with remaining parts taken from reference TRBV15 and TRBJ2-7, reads DAMVIQNPRYQVTQFGKPVTLSCSQTLNHNVMYWYQQKSSQAPKLLFHYYDKDFNNEADTPDNFQSRRPNTSFCFLDIRSPGLGDTAMYLCATIRDRSSSGSLKEQYFGPGTRLTVT.

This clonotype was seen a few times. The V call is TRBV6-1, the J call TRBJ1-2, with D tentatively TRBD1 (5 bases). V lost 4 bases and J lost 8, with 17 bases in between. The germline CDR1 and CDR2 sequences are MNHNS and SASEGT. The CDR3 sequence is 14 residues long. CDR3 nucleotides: TGTGCCAGCAGTGGGGGAGGTGTTCGGGACGGCTACACCTTC. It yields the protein CASSGGGVRDGYTF.

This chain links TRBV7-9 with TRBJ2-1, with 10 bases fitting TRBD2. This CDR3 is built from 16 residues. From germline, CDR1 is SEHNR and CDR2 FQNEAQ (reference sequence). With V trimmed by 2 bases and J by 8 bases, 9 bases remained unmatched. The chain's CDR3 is CASSLSLAGVSDEQFF. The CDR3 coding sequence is TGTGCCAGCAGCTTATCCCTAGCGGGAGTTTCTGATGAGCAGTTCTTC.

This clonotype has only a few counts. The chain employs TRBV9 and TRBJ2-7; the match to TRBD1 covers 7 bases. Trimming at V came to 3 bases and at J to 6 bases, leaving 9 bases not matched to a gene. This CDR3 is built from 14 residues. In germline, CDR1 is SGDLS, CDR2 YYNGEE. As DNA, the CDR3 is TGTGCCAGCAGCGCGACAGGGAGCAGGGTCGAGCAGTACTTC. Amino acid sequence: CASSATGSRVEQYF.

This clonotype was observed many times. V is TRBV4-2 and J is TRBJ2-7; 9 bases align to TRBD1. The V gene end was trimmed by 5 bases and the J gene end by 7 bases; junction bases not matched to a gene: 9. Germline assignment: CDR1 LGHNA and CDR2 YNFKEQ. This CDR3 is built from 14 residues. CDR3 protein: CASSSRRTGEEQYF. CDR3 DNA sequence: TGTGCCAGCAGCTCCCGCAGGACAGGGGAAGAGCAGTACTTC.

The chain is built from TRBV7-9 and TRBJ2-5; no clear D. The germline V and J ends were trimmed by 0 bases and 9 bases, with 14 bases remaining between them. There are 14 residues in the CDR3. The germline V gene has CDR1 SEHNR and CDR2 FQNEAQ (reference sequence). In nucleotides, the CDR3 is TGTGCCAGCAGCTTAGCTGCGACTTTCGGGTCCCAGTACTTC. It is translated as CASSLAATFGSQYF.

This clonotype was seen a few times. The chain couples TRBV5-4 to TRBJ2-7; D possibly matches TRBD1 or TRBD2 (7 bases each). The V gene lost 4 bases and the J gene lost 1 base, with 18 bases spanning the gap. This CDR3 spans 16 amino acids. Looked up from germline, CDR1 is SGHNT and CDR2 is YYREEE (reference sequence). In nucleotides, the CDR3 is TGTGCCAGCAGCCCGCTGGGGGGGACAGCGTCCTACGAGCAGTACTTC. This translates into CASSPLGGTASYEQYF.

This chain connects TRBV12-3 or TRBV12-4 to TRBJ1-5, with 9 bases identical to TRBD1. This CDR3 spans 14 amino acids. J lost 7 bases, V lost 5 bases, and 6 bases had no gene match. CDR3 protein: CASSPGQGRQPQHF. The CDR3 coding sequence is TGTGCCAGCAGTCCAGGACAGGGGCGGCAGCCCCAGCATTTT.

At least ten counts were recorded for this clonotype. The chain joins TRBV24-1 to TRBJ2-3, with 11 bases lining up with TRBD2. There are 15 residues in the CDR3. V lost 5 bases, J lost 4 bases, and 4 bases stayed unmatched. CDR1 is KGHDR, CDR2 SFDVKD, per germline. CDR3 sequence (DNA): TGTGCCACCAGTGCCGGGACTAGCGGCCCAGATACGCAGTATTTT. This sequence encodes CATSAGTSGPDTQYF.

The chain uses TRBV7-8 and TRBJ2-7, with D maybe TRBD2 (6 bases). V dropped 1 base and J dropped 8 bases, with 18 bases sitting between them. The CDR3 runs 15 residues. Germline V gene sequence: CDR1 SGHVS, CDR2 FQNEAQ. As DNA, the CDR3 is TGTGCCAGCAGCTTAGATAGCGGCAGCGGTCGGAAGCAGTACTTC. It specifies CASSLDSGSGRKQYF.

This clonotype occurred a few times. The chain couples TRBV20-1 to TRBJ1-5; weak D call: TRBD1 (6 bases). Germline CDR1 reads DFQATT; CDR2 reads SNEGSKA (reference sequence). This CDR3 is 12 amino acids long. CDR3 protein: CSVGGGHQPQHF. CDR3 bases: TGCAGCGTGGGCGGGGGCCATCAGCCCCAGCATTTT.

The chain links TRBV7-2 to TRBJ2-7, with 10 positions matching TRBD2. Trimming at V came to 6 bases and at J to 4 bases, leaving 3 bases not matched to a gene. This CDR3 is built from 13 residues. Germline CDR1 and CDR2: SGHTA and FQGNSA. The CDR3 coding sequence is TGTGCCAGCAGTAATAGCGGGAGGTACGAGCAGTACTTC. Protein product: CASSNSGRYEQYF.

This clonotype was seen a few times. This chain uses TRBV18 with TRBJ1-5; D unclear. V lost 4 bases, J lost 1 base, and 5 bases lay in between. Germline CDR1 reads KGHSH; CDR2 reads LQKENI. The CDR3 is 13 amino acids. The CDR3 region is CASSRGSNQPQHF. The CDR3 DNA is TGTGCCAGCTCACGAGGGAGCAATCAGCCCCAGCATTTT.

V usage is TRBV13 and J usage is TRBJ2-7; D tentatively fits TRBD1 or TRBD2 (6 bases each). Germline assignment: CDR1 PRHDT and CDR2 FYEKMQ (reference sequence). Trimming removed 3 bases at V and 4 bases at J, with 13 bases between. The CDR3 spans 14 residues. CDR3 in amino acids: CASSFSGGVYEQYF. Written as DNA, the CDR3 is TGTGCCAGCAGCTTTTCCGGGGGCGTTTACGAGCAGTACTTC.